This entry is about one T cell receptor beta chain. Its target is not known. Each TRB amplification used about 250-550 ng of genomic DNA from blood. TRB rearrangements were amplified by multiplex PCR with BIOMED2 TRB-A/B primers. MiXCR, run by TCRdb on the multiplex PCR reads, gives a single entry per CDR3 protein. The sample holds about 14,000 distinct CDR3 sequences, around 28% seen once. These data come from a study of T and B cells in COVID-19 patients. The study, taken as a whole, reports: Patients with COVID-19 reportedly showed strongly skewed T cell receptor beta variable and joining gene usage.

Sequencing used blood. The TCR comes from a human donor who had recovered from COVID-19.

The CDR3 loop reads CSVEAGTGASYNEQFF. The DNA for the CDR3 is TGCAGCGTTGAGGCCGGGACAGGGGCGTCCTACAATGAGCAGTTCTTC. The rearrangement uses TRBV29-1 and TRBJ2-1; 10 bases match TRBD1. After removal of 3 bases from V and 1 base from J, the junction contained 6 bases not matched to a gene. The CDR3 totals 16 residues. CDR1 and CDR2 from the germline V gene are SQVTM and ANQGSEA.